This TCR beta chain was identified during a study of T-cell memory formation after mild COVID-19 (dated by TCRdb to 2020 to 2022). General notes on the study: TCR sequence clusters from the two donors were largely donor specific. The cohort comprised two young, previously healthy adult volunteers, one female and one male. In a couple of donors, T-cell clones that expanded and contracted after mild COVID-19 were followed by sequencing TCRalpha and TCRbeta repertoires longitudinally. Results the study describes overall, beyond this receptor: The second-wave clones that peaked on day 37 were not confirmed to be SARS-CoV-2 specific. From day 15 to 85, contracting clones showed balanced CD4/CD8 phenotypes, whereas a second wave of clones that expanded from day 15 to 37 leaned towards CD4+. Contracting CD4+ clones were found mainly in CM and EM memory subsets, while CD8+ clones were enriched in EMRA. Some responding clones were detected in pre-infection memory, which suggested that pre-existing cross-reactive memory T cells had joined the SARS-CoV-2 response. The study included only a couple of mild cases, and larger cohorts that include severe cases with pre-infection samples were judged to be necessary.

Ficoll-Paque density gradient centrifugation was used to isolate PBMCs. This clonotype occurred a few times. What this receptor recognizes is not known. One base away there is no much larger clone; base qualities are not given. Data came from an Illumina NovaSeq 6000. Using 5'RACE with constant-segment primers, TCRalpha and TCRbeta cDNA libraries were constructed, with sample barcodes and unique molecular identifiers added in the process. Trizol reagent was used to extract RNA from every sample. Library amplification was performed in two PCR steps, and a second sample barcode and Illumina TruSeq adapters were introduced in the second step. Libraries were sequenced on an Illumina NovaSeq with 2 x 150 bp paired-end reads. The original pipeline was this. Reads were demultiplexed and collapsed into UMI-guided consensus sequences with migec v1.2.7. Using mixcr v2.1.11, UMI consensuses were aligned to TRA and TRB V and J templates and then assembled into clonotypes. Expanded or contracted clonotypes were those called significant by both edgeR and NoisET, with noise models trained on biological replicates. edgeR calls used a false discovery rate-adjusted p below 0.01 and a log2 fold-change threshold of 1. As an exploratory analysis of dynamics, PCA with hierarchical clustering was applied to max-normalized trajectories of the 1000 most abundant clonotypes. Each responding clone was given a CD4 or CD8 phenotype based on the CD4+ and CD8+ repertoires, which had been sequenced separately. Using fastp at Q25 and MiXCR, TCRdb reprocessed the public reads and kept productive beta chains. For every CDR3 protein sequence, its rows merge into one entry that carries the most common genes and DNA. The V and J calls were determined by TCRdb, not by the authors. This sample is represented by approximately 580,000 distinct CDR3 sequences; 20% of them were singletons. The top ten clonotypes cover 12% of the sample.

Trimming at the junction amounts to 4 bases on V and 7 bases on J, and the germline ends lie 17 bases apart. Counted from cysteine to phenylalanine, this CDR3 has 15 amino acids. CDR3 DNA is the only sequence kept; it has 45 bases, read in frame from the first base. Reading the germline V gene gives CDR1 MNHEY and CDR2 SVGEGT. This receptor chain uses TRBV6-2 or TRBV6-3 and TRBJ1-5; the best D guess is TRBD1, with 5 bases matching. Specimen: PBMCs or a T cell subset sorted from them (not recorded which). This receptor was taken from an adult woman who had mild COVID-19 (a few samples of this study predate the infection). The sample titles of this study are shuffled in the database, so cell type and time point are left out; the donor was told from shared clones. The sequenced DNA is TGTGCCAGCAGTTGGGGCCGACTTGCGGGGCAGCCCCAGCATTTT. Its coded protein is CASSWGRLAGQPQHF.